These 30 T cell receptor beta chains were sequenced from one sample in a study of blood T cell repertoires in COVID-19. TCRdb's table, derived via immunoSEQ multiplex PCR, lists solely in-frame clones and lacks some. The profile shows under 200,000 clones, 84% of them singletons. Sequencing was done on a sample of PBMCs or T cells enriched from blood (not recorded which). The source of these receptors is a woman aged 25 to 45 who had been exposed to COVID-19.

This clone appeared a few times. The chain carries TRBV2 and TRBJ2-7; 7 bases are a match to TRBD2. Germline CDR1 is SNHLY and CDR2 is FYNNEI. This CDR3 has 12 amino acids. V lost 7 bases, J lost 2 bases, and 2 bases stayed unmatched. CDR3 coding DNA: TGTGCCAGCAAGCGGGGTACCTACGAGCAGTACTTC. Amino acids: CASKRGTYEQYF.

The chain employs TRBV11-2 and TRBJ1-4, with 7 bases matching TRBD1. The CDR3 has 14 amino acids. Looked up from germline, CDR1 is SGHAT and CDR2 is FQNNGV. V gave up 5 bases and J gave up 6 bases; unmatched junction bases: 6. CDR3 sequence (DNA): TGTGCCAGCAGCCCCCAGGGGGGTTATGAAAAACTGTTTTTT. It translates to CASSPQGGYEKLFF.

The rearrangement links TRBV6-2 or TRBV6-3 to TRBJ2-1, with a possible D match to TRBD2 (6 bases). V lost 0 bases and J 5 bases, leaving 20 bases between the germline ends. Germline CDR1 MNHEY, CDR2 SVGEGT. CDR3 size: 18 residues. This chain's CDR3 is CASSYSYSGGSGDNEQFF. The DNA of the CDR3 is TGTGCCAGCAGTTACTCGTATTCCGGGGGTTCCGGCGACAATGAGCAGTTCTTC.

The chain has TRBV27 and TRBJ1-1; 9 bases are shared with TRBD1. The germline gives CDR1 MNHEY, CDR2 SMNVEV (reference sequence). V trimming: 6 bases; J trimming: 0 bases; junction bases outside the gene matches: 8. The length of the CDR3 is 16 residues. Here the CDR3 reads CASSPGTGPLNTEAFF. The DNA for the CDR3 is TGTGCCAGCAGCCCCGGGACAGGGCCCTTGAACACTGAAGCTTTCTTT.

The chain links TRBV12-5 to TRBJ2-5; D is perhaps TRBD2 (6 bases). This CDR3 spans 12 amino acids. V lost 2 bases, J lost 5 bases, and 6 bases lay in between. Germline V lookup: CDR1 LGHNT, CDR2 FRNRAP. The CDR3 region has the DNA TGTGCTAGTGGTTTGCGGGGGGAGACCCAGTACTTC. Translated: CASGLRGETQYF.

In its sample, this clone was seen a few times. V is TRBV7-8 and J is TRBJ2-1; D ambiguous. V lost 8 bases and J lost 7, with 18 bases in between. Germline V CDR1 and CDR2: SGHVS, FQNEAQ. This CDR3 is 14 amino acids long. CDR3: CASSIGPSTNEQFF. The CDR3 region has the DNA TGTGCCAGCTCAATTGGGCCCTCTACGAATGAGCAGTTCTTC. Combining the CDR3 with reference TRBV7-8 and TRBJ2-1 gives the whole variable domain GAGVSQSPRYKVAKRGQDVALRCDPISGHVSLFWYQQALGQGPEFLTYFQNEAQLDKSGLPSDRFFAERPEGSVSTLKIQRTQQEDSAVYLCASSIGPSTNEQFFGPGTRLTVL.

This chain links TRBV5-6 with TRBJ1-1, with D maybe TRBD1 (6 bases). The V end lost 4 bases, the J end lost 1 base, and 11 bases lay between the germline ends. CDR3 length: 14 residues. Germline-derived CDR1 and CDR2 are SGHDT and YYEEEE. CDR3 coding DNA: TGTGCCAGCAGCCTGGGACAAGAGAACACTGAAGCTTTCTTT. Encoded protein: CASSLGQENTEAFF.

This clone was seen just once. The chain links TRBV27 to TRBJ1-5; D gene ambiguous. The CDR3 loop spans 12 amino acids. In germline, CDR1 is MNHEY, CDR2 SMNVEV (reference sequence). Deletions cut 8 bases from V and 7 bases from J, with 12 bases between. CDR3 bases: TGTGCCAGCGCCAGAGGTGGGCAGCCCCAGCATTTT. Its protein product is CASARGGQPQHF.

The V and J genes are TRBV5-6 and TRBJ1-2; unclear D gene. V was clipped by 1 base and J by 8 bases, with 12 bases between them. The germline V gene has CDR1 SGHDT and CDR2 YYEEEE. The CDR3 is 13 residues long. The CDR3 loop is CASSLSGWKGYTF. The CDR3 DNA reads TGTGCCAGCAGCTTGTCAGGCTGGAAGGGCTACACCTTC.

The rearrangement joins TRBV27 to TRBJ1-4, with 9 positions matching TRBD1. The CDR3 totals 14 residues. Germline V gives CDR1 MNHEY, CDR2 SMNVEV (reference sequence). The ends lost 5 bases at V and 7 bases at J; junction bases unmatched: 5. Here the CDR3 reads CASSPGTGIEKLFF. The CDR3 DNA reads TGTGCCAGCAGTCCCGGGACAGGGATTGAAAAACTGTTTTTT.

The J gene is TRBJ2-5, the V gene TRBV7-6, with a tentative D call TRBD2 (7 bases). This CDR3 is 15 amino acids long. V was shortened by 5 bases and J by 2 bases, with 15 bases between the two germline ends. Germline CDR1 SGHVS, CDR2 FNYEAQ. The chain's CDR3 is CASSLTGRGQETQYF. The CDR3 bases are TGTGCCAGCAGCCTTACAGGGAGGGGACAAGAGACCCAGTACTTC.

This clone was seen only a few times. The chain is built from TRBV25-1 and TRBJ1-5; TRBD1 is a possible D gene (5 bases). With 4 bases removed from V and 2 bases from J, the gap between germline ends came to 9 bases. Germline V gene lookup returns CDR1 MGHDK and CDR2 SYGVNS. The CDR3 runs to 14 residues. The CDR3: CASSAGFGNQPQHF. The CDR3 DNA is TGTGCCAGCAGTGCAGGGTTTGGCAATCAGCCCCAGCATTTT. The complete variable domain, with remaining parts taken from reference TRBV25-1 and TRBJ1-5, reads EADIYQTPRYLVIGTGKKITLECSQTMGHDKMYWYQQDPGMELHLIHYSYGVNSTEKGDLSSESTVSRIRTEHFPLTLESARPSHTSQYLCASSAGFGNQPQHFGDGTRLSIL.

CDR3 DNA: TGCGCCAGCAGCCTCCTCTTAGCCGGGACAGGGACCTACGAGCAGTACTTC. The encoded protein is CASSLLLAGTGTYEQYF. The V gene is TRBV4-1, the J gene TRBJ2-7; 9 bases agree with TRBD1. J lost 2 bases, V lost 4 bases, and 12 bases had no gene match. CDR1 MGHRA and CDR2 YSYEKL come from the germline V gene. The CDR3 sequence is 17 residues long.

The rearrangement links TRBV4-1 to TRBJ1-6; possibly TRBD1 for D (6 bases). Trimming shortened V by 0 bases and J by 3 bases, and 12 bases separated the two germline ends. The CDR3 sequence is 17 residues long. CDR1 and CDR2 from the germline V gene are MGHRA and YSYEKL. The DNA of the CDR3 is TGCGCCAGCAGCCAAGAACACCTCAGGGGCTATAATTCACCCCTCCACTTT. Translating gives CASSQEHLRGYNSPLHF.

The V call is TRBV27, the J call TRBJ2-1, with TRBD2 matching over 9 bases. The trim removed 2 bases at V and 4 bases at J, leaving 3 bases unmatched. The CDR3 consists of 15 residues. Germline assignment: CDR1 MNHEY and CDR2 SMNVEV (reference sequence). The CDR3 spells CASSLVAGGYNEQFF. CDR3 DNA: TGTGCCAGCAGTTTAGTGGCGGGGGGGTACAATGAGCAGTTCTTC.

This clone appeared once. CDR3 loop: CASSLDSYPNTEAFF. In DNA form, the CDR3 reads TGTGCCAGCAGCTTAGATAGTTATCCGAACACTGAAGCTTTCTTT. J is TRBJ1-1 and V is TRBV11-2; D unclear. The germline V gene encodes CDR1 SGHAT and CDR2 FQNNGV. The CDR3 has 15 residues. The V gene lost 0 bases and the J gene lost 1 base, with 9 bases spanning the gap.

The chain recombines TRBV10-2 with TRBJ2-1; 8 nucleotides match TRBD2. This CDR3 spans 16 amino acids. CDR1 is WSHSY, CDR2 SAAADI, per germline. Trimming took 7 bases from V and 6 from J; bases not matched to a gene: 14. The CDR3 DNA follows: TGCGCCAGCACCTCCCGGATGGTTAGCGGGGTCAATGAGCAGTTCTTC. Translating it yields CASTSRMVSGVNEQFF.

The rearrangement uses TRBV7-8 and TRBJ1-1, with 8 bases fitting TRBD1. V lost 5 bases, J lost 0 bases, and 2 bases stayed unmatched. The CDR3 consists of 14 residues. Germline V gene sequence: CDR1 SGHVS, CDR2 FQNEAQ. In DNA form, the CDR3 reads TGTGCCAGCAGCGCAGGGGGCATGAACACTGAAGCTTTCTTT. Translating it yields CASSAGGMNTEAFF.

This chain's CDR3 is CASSLGQGDEKLFF. The CDR3 bases are TGTGCCAGCAGCCTCGGACAGGGCGATGAAAAACTGTTTTTT. V gene TRBV13 combines with J gene TRBJ1-4; the match to TRBD1 covers 8 bases. Unmatched junction bases numbered 5, after V lost 5 bases and J lost 6 bases. CDR3 length: 14 amino acids. Per the germline V gene, CDR1 is PRHDT and CDR2 is FYEKMQ (reference sequence).

The chain carries TRBV7-9 and TRBJ2-7; D possibly corresponds to TRBD2 (6 bases). Germline V lookup: CDR1 SEHNR, CDR2 FQNEAQ (reference sequence). CDR3 size: 13 residues. The germline V and J ends were trimmed by 5 bases and 2 bases, with 10 bases remaining between them. This chain's CDR3 is CASSLVAAYEQYF. As DNA, the CDR3 is TGTGCCAGCAGCCTCGTAGCGGCCTACGAGCAGTACTTC.

This clone was counted many times. The chain recombines TRBV9 with TRBJ1-2, with D tentatively TRBD1 (5 bases). Germline assignment: CDR1 SGDLS and CDR2 YYNGEE. The CDR3 has 19 residues. V was trimmed by 4 bases and J by 0 bases, leaving 25 bases between them. The CDR3 sequence: CASSSPSGGAGSANYGYTF. CDR3 DNA sequence: TGTGCCAGCAGCTCACCTAGTGGAGGGGCAGGGTCCGCTAACTATGGCTACACCTTC.

This clone was seen a single time. The chain combines TRBV24-1 with TRBJ2-1, with D possibly TRBD2 on 6 matching bases. Germline V gene lookup returns CDR1 KGHDR and CDR2 SFDVKD. CDR3 length: 14 amino acids. V was shortened by 4 bases and J by 9 bases, with 15 bases between the two germline ends. This CDR3 is CATSDSPTSSEQFF. CDR3 in DNA: TGTGCCACCAGTGACTCCCCGACTAGTTCTGAGCAGTTCTTC.

The chain is built from TRBV5-1 and TRBJ1-6; TRBD1 matches at 7 bases. With 4 bases clipped from V and 6 bases from J, the junction kept 7 bases outside the gene matches. The CDR3 runs 15 residues. Germline V gene sequence: CDR1 SGHRS, CDR2 YFSETQ. This CDR3 is CASSGDQGGNSPLHF. The CDR3 DNA is TGCGCCAGCAGCGGGGACCAGGGGGGTAATTCACCCCTCCACTTT.

The rearrangement uses TRBV4-1 and TRBJ1-2, with 12 positions matching TRBD1. The J segment lost 7 bases and the V segment lost 4 bases, leaving 10 bases of the junction unmatched. The CDR3 sequence is 16 residues long. Germline CDR1 is MGHRA and CDR2 is YSYEKL. CDR3 DNA sequence: TGCGCCAGCAGCCCCACCAGGGGACAGGGGGCCAGTGGCTACACCTTC. It codes for CASSPTRGQGASGYTF.

The chain has TRBV4-3 and TRBJ2-7; possible D gene TRBD1, 6 bases. The CDR3 is 17 amino acids. The V gene's germline CDR1 is LGHNA and CDR2 YSLEER. Trimming took 0 bases from V and 5 from J, leaving 20 bases between them. In DNA form, the CDR3 reads TGCGCCAGCAGCCAAGAGTCCGTCGGGACCGGGACACACGAGCAGTACTTC. Translating it yields CASSQESVGTGTHEQYF.

The count of this clone is one. The chain couples TRBV7-3 to TRBJ2-1; tentatively, D is TRBD2 (5 bases). V lost 0 bases to trimming and J lost 9 bases, with 27 bases between them. The CDR3 contains 19 residues. Germline lookup yields CDR1 SGHTA and CDR2 FQGTGA. In nucleotides, the CDR3 is TGTGCCAGCAGCTTAACCGTCGGGGTAGCCCCAGGAAACGAAACTGAGCAGTTCTTC. It is translated as CASSLTVGVAPGNETEQFF.

The chain joins TRBV2 to TRBJ1-5; D perhaps matches TRBD1 (6 bases). CDR3 size: 15 residues. The V and J ends lost 6 bases and 1 base respectively, with 13 bases between them. Germline loops: CDR1 SNHLY, CDR2 FYNNEI. The CDR3 DNA follows: TGTGCCAGCAGCGAACAGGGTTTAAGCAATCAGCCCCAGCATTTT. Translation gives CASSEQGLSNQPQHF.

The V gene is TRBV4-3, the J gene TRBJ2-7; possibly TRBD2 for D (6 bases). The V end was cut by 0 bases, the J end by 0 bases, with 6 bases between. Germline loops: CDR1 LGHNA, CDR2 YSLEER. This CDR3 contains 14 residues. The CDR3 loop reads CASSQELASYEQYF. CDR3 bases: TGCGCCAGCAGCCAAGAACTAGCCTCCTACGAGCAGTACTTC.

The V call is TRBV2, the J call TRBJ1-1; D uncertain. This CDR3 contains 11 residues. CDR1 and CDR2 (germline): SNHLY, FYNNEI. The V gene lost 10 bases and the J gene lost 3 bases, with 9 bases spanning the gap. The CDR3 coding sequence is TGTGCCAACCAATTAGACACTGAAGCTTTCTTT. Its translation: CANQLDTEAFF.

The chain combines TRBV5-1 with TRBJ2-4; the match to TRBD2 covers 12 bases. From germline, CDR1 is SGHRS and CDR2 YFSETQ. This CDR3 comprises 17 residues. V was clipped by 0 bases and J by 4 bases; unmatched bases: 5. The CDR3 loop is CASSLVSLAGGKNIQYF. The CDR3 nucleotides are TGCGCCAGCAGCTTGGTATCCCTAGCGGGGGGGAAAAACATTCAGTACTTC.